This is a list of T cell receptor beta chains from one sample in a study of T cells in Graves' hyperthyroidism and ophthalmopathy. Each CDR3 protein is one row after TCRdb ran MiXCR on the multiplex PCR reads. This table has about 380,000 distinct CDR3 sequences, around 18% appearing once. Material: blood. Receptors were obtained from a man younger than 30 with Graves' ophthalmopathy. Both conserved end residues are part of each CDR3. The D gene is left open where the match is weak. Not all rows give a size; the values are once, few, many and, for expanded clones, a class.

>NA|TRBJ2-3|TRBV24-1|few
CATSEAASSTDTQYF
TGTGCCACCAGTGAGGCAGCGAGTTCCACAGATACGCAGTATTTT
>TRBD1|TRBJ1-5|TRBV20-1|few
CSVPGGTGEQPQHF
TGCAGTGTTCCTGGCGGGACAGGGGAACAGCCCCAGCATTTT
>TRBD1|TRBJ1-6|TRBV6-5|NA
CASSWTGATTYSPLHF
TGTGCCAGCAGTTGGACAGGCGCAACGACCTATTCACCCCTCCACTTT
>TRBD1|TRBJ1-2|TRBV24-1|NA
CATSDPKGQGLGYGYTF
TGTGCCACCAGTGATCCCAAGGGACAGGGTTTAGGCTATGGCTACACCTTC
>NA|TRBJ2-3|TRBV24-1|NA
CATSVGGELGSTDTQYF
TGTGCCACCAGTGTTGGGGGCGAGTTGGGAAGCACAGATACGCAGTATTTT
>NA|TRBJ2-7|TRBV14|many
CASSHGGRGLGEQYF
TGTGCCAGCAGCCACGGCGGACGGGGGTTGGGCGAGCAGTACTTC
>NA|TRBJ2-7|TRBV4-1|NA
CASSQEVHTGEQYF
TGCGCCAGCAGCCAAGAGGTTCATACGGGAGAGCAGTACTTC
>TRBD1|TRBJ1-2|TRBV9|few
CASSATGSNYGYTF
TGTGCCAGCAGCGCGACAGGGAGTAACTATGGCTACACCTTC
>TRBD1|TRBJ1-5|TRBV6-1|NA
CASRRTGWWPQHF
TGTGCCAGCAGAAGGACAGGGTGGTGGCCCCAGCATTTT
>NA|TRBJ2-6|TRBV20-1|few
CSAIGQIVSSGANVLTF
TGCAGTGCAATTGGACAGATTGTGAGCTCTGGGGCCAACGTCCTGACTTTC
>TRBD2|TRBJ2-1|TRBV11-3|many
CASSLVAGGYNEQFF
TGTGCCAGCAGCTTAGTAGCGGGGGGCTACAATGAGCAGTTCTTC
>NA|TRBJ2-3|TRBV27|many
CASRYGTDTQYF
TGTGCCAGCAGATACGGCACAGATACGCAGTATTTT
>NA|TRBJ1-1|TRBV12-3/TRBV12-4|many
CASSLAGSYTEAFF
TGTGCCAGCAGTTTAGCGGGCAGCTACACTGAAGCTTTCTTT
>NA|TRBJ1-2|TRBV15|few
CATSRGGTGTEYGYTF
TGTGCCACCAGCAGAGGGGGAACCGGGACCGAATATGGCTACACCTTC
>NA|TRBJ2-7|TRBV12-3/TRBV12-4|once
CASASGAYEQYF
TGTGCCAGCGCGTCCGGGGCCTACGAGCAGTACTTC
>TRBD1|TRBJ1-2|TRBV9|few
CASSVDRGDGYTF
TGTGCCAGCAGCGTAGACAGGGGAGATGGCTACACCTTC
>TRBD2|TRBJ2-5|TRBV12-3/TRBV12-4|NA
CASTVAGGPMEETQYF
TGTGCCAGCACTGTAGCGGGGGGGCCCATGGAGGAGACCCAGTACTTC
>TRBD1|TRBJ2-1|TRBV20-1|NA
CSALGQGAPLVYNEQFF
TGCAGTGCCCTCGGACAGGGGGCTCCTTTAGTCTACAATGAGCAGTTCTTC
>TRBD2|TRBJ2-3|TRBV7-6|many
CASSYSPGGATQYF
TGTGCCAGCAGCTATAGCCCGGGGGGGGCTACGCAGTATTTT
>NA|TRBJ2-7|TRBV27|NA
CASTGHPSLEQYF
TGTGCCAGTACGGGCCACCCCTCTCTCGAGCAGTACTTC
>NA|TRBJ2-7|TRBV18|NA
CASSPGGIPSYEQYF
TGTGCCAGCTCACCCGGGGGAATACCCTCCTACGAGCAGTACTTC
>NA|TRBJ2-6|TRBV5-1|NA
CASSFGPGANVLTF
TGCGCCAGCAGCTTTGGGCCTGGGGCCAACGTCCTGACTTTC
>NA|TRBJ1-5|TRBV28|NA
CASSFYKGTYQPQHF
TGTGCCAGCAGTTTTTACAAGGGCACCTATCAGCCCCAGCATTTT
>TRBD1|TRBJ1-6|TRBV6-2/TRBV6-3|NA
CASSPYRGGNSPLHF
TGTGCCAGCAGTCCTTACAGGGGGGGTAATTCACCCCTCCACTTT
>NA|TRBJ2-5|TRBV29-1|NA
CSVCPQGIETQYF
TGCAGCGTCTGCCCCCAGGGTATTGAGACCCAGTACTTC
>TRBD2|TRBJ2-7|TRBV7-9|many
CAAGSSYEQYF
TGTGCAGCGGGGTCCTCCTACGAGCAGTACTTC
>TRBD2|TRBJ2-7|TRBV5-1|few
CASSGGTTYEQYF
TGCGCCAGCAGCGGCGGGACTACCTACGAGCAGTACTTC
>NA|TRBJ2-4|TRBV12-3/TRBV12-4|many
CASTQDSMIAKNIQYF
TGTGCCAGCACCCAAGACAGCATGATAGCCAAAAACATTCAGTACTTC
>NA|TRBJ1-2|TRBV6-1|few
CASSQLPGRIGYTF
TGTGCCAGCAGCCAACTGCCAGGGCGTATCGGCTACACCTTC
>NA|TRBJ2-6|TRBV6-1|NA
CASYPGSGANVLTF
TGTGCCAGCTATCCAGGGTCTGGGGCCAACGTCCTGACTTTC
>NA|TRBJ2-1|TRBV7-8|many
CASSSTRGDEQFF
TGTGCCAGCAGCTCCACACGGGGCGATGAGCAGTTCTTC
>NA|TRBJ2-5|TRBV9|many
CASSSGRHPQETQYF
TGTGCCAGCAGCTCTGGGAGGCACCCCCAAGAGACCCAGTACTTC
>NA|TRBJ2-1|TRBV12-5|NA
CASGPGDLRNEQFF
TGTGCTAGTGGTCCGGGGGACTTACGTAATGAGCAGTTCTTC
>TRBD1|TRBJ2-7|TRBV2|many
CASSGPGQGAQYEQYF
TGTGCCAGCAGTGGTCCCGGCCAGGGGGCTCAATACGAGCAGTACTTC
>NA|TRBJ1-3|TRBV2|many
CASSDRAGNTIYF
TGTGCCAGCAGTGACAGGGCTGGAAACACCATATATTTT
>TRBD2|TRBJ2-5|TRBV28|many
CASGRFGGGQETQYF
TGTGCCAGCGGCCGCTTTGGGGGGGGGCAAGAGACCCAGTACTTC
>TRBD1|TRBJ2-7|TRBV9|many
CASSPRDRVPEQYF
TGTGCCAGCAGCCCTCGGGACAGGGTCCCCGAGCAGTACTTC
>TRBD1|TRBJ2-1|TRBV13|few
CASSSQYRDRAYNEQFF
TGTGCCAGCAGCTCCCAATACCGGGACAGGGCATACAATGAGCAGTTCTTC
>TRBD2|TRBJ2-1|TRBV5-6|NA
CASSEISGGRGEQFF
TGTGCCAGCAGCGAAATTAGCGGGGGGCGGGGTGAGCAGTTCTTC
>NA|TRBJ2-3|TRBV14|NA
CASSQEITLITDTQYF
TGTGCCAGCAGCCAAGAAATCACCTTGATCACAGATACGCAGTATTTT
>NA|TRBJ2-7|TRBV4-1|NA
CASSQEARPYEQYF
TGCGCCAGCAGCCAAGAAGCCAGGCCCTACGAGCAGTACTTC
>TRBD2|TRBJ2-5|TRBV12-3/TRBV12-4|many
CASSLVASGEHRPQETQYF
TGTGCCAGCAGTTTAGTCGCTAGCGGGGAACACCGGCCCCAAGAGACCCAGTACTTC
>TRBD1|TRBJ1-2|TRBV10-3|many
CAIRGTAEGAGGYTF
TGTGCCATCCGAGGGACAGCGGAAGGGGCTGGTGGCTACACCTTC
>NA|TRBJ2-7|TRBV9|NA
CASSDTGEQYREQYF
TGTGCCAGCAGCGACACCGGGGAACAGTACCGCGAGCAGTACTTC
>NA|TRBJ2-2|TRBV20-1|NA
CSAPLLNTGELFF
TGCAGTGCACCGCTTTTGAACACCGGGGAGCTGTTTTTT
>NA|TRBJ1-2|TRBV19|many
CASSRAGERGYTF
TGTGCCAGTAGCAGGGCGGGGGAACGAGGCTACACCTTC
>TRBD2|TRBJ2-1|TRBV6-4|NA
CASSARAGDYNEQFF
TGTGCCAGCAGTGCCAGAGCGGGGGACTACAATGAGCAGTTCTTC
>NA|TRBJ1-1|TRBV12-3/TRBV12-4|many
CASSFGQLNTEAFF
TGTGCCAGCAGTTTCGGACAGTTGAACACTGAAGCTTTCTTT
>NA|TRBJ2-3|TRBV20-1|many
CSAPSGWGDTQYF
TGCAGTGCTCCAAGCGGGTGGGGAGATACGCAGTATTTT
>NA|TRBJ1-2|TRBV20-1|NA
CSARGDTNYGYTF
TGCAGTGCTAGGGGGGACACTAACTATGGCTACACCTTC
>NA|TRBJ2-1|TRBV7-9|NA
CASSRDYNEQFF
TGTGCCAGCAGTCGGGACTACAATGAGCAGTTCTTC
>TRBD1|TRBJ2-7|TRBV10-3|few
CAISEQTGVYEQYF
TGTGCCATCAGTGAGCAGACAGGGGTGTACGAGCAGTACTTC